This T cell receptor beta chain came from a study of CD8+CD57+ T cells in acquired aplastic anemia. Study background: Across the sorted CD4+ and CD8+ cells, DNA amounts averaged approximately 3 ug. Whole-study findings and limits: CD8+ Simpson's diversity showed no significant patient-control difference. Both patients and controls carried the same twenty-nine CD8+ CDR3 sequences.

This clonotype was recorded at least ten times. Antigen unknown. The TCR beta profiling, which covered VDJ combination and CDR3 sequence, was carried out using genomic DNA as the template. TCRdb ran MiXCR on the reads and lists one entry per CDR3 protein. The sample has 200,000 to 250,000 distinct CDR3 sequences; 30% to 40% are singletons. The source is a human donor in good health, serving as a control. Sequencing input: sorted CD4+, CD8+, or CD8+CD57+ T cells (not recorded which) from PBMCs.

The CDR3 spells CASSISPHPGETQYF. The CDR3 nucleotides read TGTGCCAGCAGTATTTCACCCCATCCGGGGGAGACCCAGTACTTC. The gene calls are TRBV9 and TRBJ2-5; perhaps TRBD2 as D (5 bases). In germline, CDR1 is SGDLS, CDR2 YYNGEE. Trimming removed 5 bases from V and 5 bases from J, with 19 bases in between. This CDR3 contains 15 residues.